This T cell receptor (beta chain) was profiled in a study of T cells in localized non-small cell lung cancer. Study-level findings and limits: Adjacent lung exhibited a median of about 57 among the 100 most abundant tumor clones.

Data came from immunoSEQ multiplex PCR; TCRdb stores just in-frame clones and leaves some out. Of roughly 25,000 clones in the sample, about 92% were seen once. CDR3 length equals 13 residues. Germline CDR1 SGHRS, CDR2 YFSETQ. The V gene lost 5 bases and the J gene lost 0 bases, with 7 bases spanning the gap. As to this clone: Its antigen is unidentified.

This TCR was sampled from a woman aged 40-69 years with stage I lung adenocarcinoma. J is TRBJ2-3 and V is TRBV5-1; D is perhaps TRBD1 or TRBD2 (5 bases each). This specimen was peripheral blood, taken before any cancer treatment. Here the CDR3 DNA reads TGCGCCAGCAGGGGGGATAGCACAGATACGCAGTATTTT. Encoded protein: CASRGDSTDTQYF. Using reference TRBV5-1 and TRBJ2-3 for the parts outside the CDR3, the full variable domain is KAGVTQTPRYLIKTRGQQVTLSCSPISGHRSVSWYQQTPGQGLQFLFEYFSETQRNKGNFPGRFSGRQFSNSRSEMNVSTLELGDSALYLCASRGDSTDTQYFGPGTRLTVL.